The T cell receptor (beta chain) under discussion was sequenced for a study of cytomegalovirus exposure and HLA in healthy donors. CDR3 size: 13 residues. V lost 7 bases to trimming and J lost 6 bases; unmatched junction nucleotides: 7. CDR1 ENHRY and CDR2 SYGVKD come from the germline V gene. In the case of this clone: Its antigen is unidentified.

PCR used 60 Vbeta primers and 13 Jbeta primers. Sequencing used immunoSEQ multiplex PCR; TCRdb keeps in-frame clones, though not all of them. The table has approximately 190,000 clones, about 84% seen once. Study-level points and caveats: Within an earlier analysis, most TCR beta V segments proved productive either about 87% or about 30% of the time. Immune exposure was documented only through CMV serostatus. Most CMV-associated TCR beta chains were later found to appear HLA-restricted.

The rearrangement joins TRBV10-3 to TRBJ1-1; 8 positions match TRBD1. The sequencing sample was made of PBMCs. The clonotype originates from a man in his fifties or sixties in good health and CMV-seronegative. CDR3 sequence (DNA): TGTGCCATCAATGACAGGGGATGGTCTGAAGCTTTCTTT. Translation gives CAINDRGWSEAFF.